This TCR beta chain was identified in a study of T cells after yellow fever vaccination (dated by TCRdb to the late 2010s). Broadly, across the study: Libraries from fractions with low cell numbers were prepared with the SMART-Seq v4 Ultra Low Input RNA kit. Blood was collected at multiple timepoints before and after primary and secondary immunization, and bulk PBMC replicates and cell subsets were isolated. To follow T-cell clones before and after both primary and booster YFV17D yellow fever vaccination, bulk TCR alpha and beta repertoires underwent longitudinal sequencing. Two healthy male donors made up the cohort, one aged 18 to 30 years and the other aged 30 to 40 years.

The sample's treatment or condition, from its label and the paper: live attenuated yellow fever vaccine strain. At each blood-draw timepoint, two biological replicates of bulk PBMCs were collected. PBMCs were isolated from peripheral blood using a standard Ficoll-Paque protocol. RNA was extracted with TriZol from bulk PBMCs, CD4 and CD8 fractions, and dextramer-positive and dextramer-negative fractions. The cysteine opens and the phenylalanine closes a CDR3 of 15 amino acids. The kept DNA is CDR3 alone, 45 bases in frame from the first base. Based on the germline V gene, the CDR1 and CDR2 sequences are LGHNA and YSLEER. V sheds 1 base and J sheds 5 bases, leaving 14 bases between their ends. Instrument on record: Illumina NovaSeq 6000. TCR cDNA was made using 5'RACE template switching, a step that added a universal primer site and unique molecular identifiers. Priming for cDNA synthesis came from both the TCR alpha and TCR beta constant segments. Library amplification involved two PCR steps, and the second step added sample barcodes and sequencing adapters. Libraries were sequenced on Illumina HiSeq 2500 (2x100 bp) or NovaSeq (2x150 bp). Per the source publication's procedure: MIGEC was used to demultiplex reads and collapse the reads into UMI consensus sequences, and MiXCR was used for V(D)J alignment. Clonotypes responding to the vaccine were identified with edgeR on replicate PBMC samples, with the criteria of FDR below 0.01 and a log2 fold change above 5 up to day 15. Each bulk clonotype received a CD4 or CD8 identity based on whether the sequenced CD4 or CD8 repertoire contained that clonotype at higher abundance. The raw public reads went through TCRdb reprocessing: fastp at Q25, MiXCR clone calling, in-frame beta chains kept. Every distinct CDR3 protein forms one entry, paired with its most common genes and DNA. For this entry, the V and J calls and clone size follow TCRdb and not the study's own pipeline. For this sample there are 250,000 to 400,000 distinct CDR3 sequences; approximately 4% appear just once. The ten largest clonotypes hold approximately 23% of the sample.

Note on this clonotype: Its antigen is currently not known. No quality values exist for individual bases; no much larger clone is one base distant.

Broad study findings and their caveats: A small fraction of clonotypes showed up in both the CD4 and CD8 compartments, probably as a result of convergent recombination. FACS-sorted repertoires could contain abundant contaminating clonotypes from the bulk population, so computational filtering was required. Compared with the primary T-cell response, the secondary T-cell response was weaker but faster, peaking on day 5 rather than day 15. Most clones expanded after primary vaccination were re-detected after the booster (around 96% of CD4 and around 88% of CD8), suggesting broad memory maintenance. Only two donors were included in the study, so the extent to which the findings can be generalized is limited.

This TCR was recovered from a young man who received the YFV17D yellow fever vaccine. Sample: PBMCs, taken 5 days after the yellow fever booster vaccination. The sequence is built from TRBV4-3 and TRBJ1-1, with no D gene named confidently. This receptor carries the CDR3 CASSQVGRPQTEAFF. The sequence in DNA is TGCGCCAGCAGCCAAGTTGGCAGGCCCCAAACTGAAGCTTTCTTT.